These T cell receptor beta chains were read from a single sample in a study of blood T cell repertoires in COVID-19. The protocol was immunoSEQ multiplex PCR, while the TCRdb copy is restricted to in-frame clones and leaves out a portion. The repertoire holds about 160,000 clones, with 70% to 90% as singletons. Sequenced sample: peripheral blood. These receptor sequences come from a woman aged 55-69 years with COVID-19, enrolled during active disease. The CDR3 runs from the conserved cysteine through the conserved F or W. The D gene is left open where the match is weak. The size of a clone is reported for some rows only, either as once, few or many, or as a class for expanded clones.

TRBD2,TRBJ2-1,TRBV10-3,.,CAISSGTSGSNEQFF,TGTGCCATCAGTTCCGGGACTAGCGGGAGTAATGAGCAGTTCTTC
TRBD1,TRBJ1-3,TRBV4-1,once,CASSLGQGASGNTIYF,TGCGCCAGCAGCCTAGGACAGGGCGCTTCGGGAAACACCATATATTTT
TRBD1,TRBJ2-1,TRBV12-3/TRBV12-4,.,CASRATGLDEQFF,TGTGCCAGCAGGGCGACAGGGCTCGATGAGCAGTTCTTC
TRBD2,TRBJ2-2,TRBV2,once,CASRLLAGSTGELFF,TGTGCCAGCAGGCTACTAGCGGGTTCGACCGGGGAGCTGTTTTTT
.,TRBJ1-1,TRBV10-1,.,CASSESPGNTEAFF,TGCGCCAGCAGTGAGTCGCCAGGGAACACTGAAGCTTTCTTT
TRBD1,TRBJ1-3,TRBV5-1,.,CASSLRTGAGNTIYF,TGCGCCAGCAGCTTGAGGACAGGGGCAGGAAACACCATATATTTT
TRBD1,TRBJ1-5,TRBV5-6,.,CASSLGGQLVASSQPQHF,TGTGCCAGCAGCTTGGGGGGACAGTTGGTCGCTTCAAGTCAGCCCCAGCATTTT
TRBD1,TRBJ1-2,TRBV5-1,.,CATRGGTGLYMNYGYTF,TGCGCCACCCGAGGTGGGACAGGGCTATACATGAACTATGGCTACACCTTC
TRBD1,TRBJ1-1,TRBV4-1,.,CASSHRRDRGNTEAFF,TGCGCCAGCAGCCATAGACGTGACAGGGGCAACACTGAAGCTTTCTTT
.,TRBJ1-1,TRBV3-1/TRBV3-2,.,CASSQQGNTEAFF,TGTGCCAGCAGCCAACAGGGGAACACTGAAGCTTTCTTT
TRBD2,TRBJ2-5,TRBV4-2,.,CASSQDARGDRETQYF,TGTGCCAGCAGCCAAGATGCGCGGGGGGATAGAGAGACCCAGTACTTC
TRBD1,TRBJ1-1,TRBV5-5,.,CASSQTGALRAFF,TGTGCCAGCAGCCAGACAGGGGCCCTCCGGGCTTTCTTT
.,TRBJ1-2,TRBV6-1,.,CASSEPTGLYGYTF,TGTGCCAGCAGTGAACCTACAGGGCTCTATGGCTACACCTTC
TRBD1,TRBJ1-1,TRBV5-1,.,CASSLEGARVNTEAFF,TGCGCCAGCAGCTTGGAGGGGGCGCGGGTTAACACTGAAGCTTTCTTT
.,TRBJ1-3,TRBV5-1,once,CASSLAGDYSGNTIYF,TGCGCCAGCAGCTTGGCGGGGGATTACTCTGGAAACACCATATATTTT
TRBD2,TRBJ2-5,TRBV27,.,CASSWASGGQETQYF,TGTGCCAGCAGTTGGGCGAGCGGGGGCCAAGAGACCCAGTACTTC
TRBD1,TRBJ1-5,TRBV6-1,.,CASSAGRDRGLGQPQHF,TGTGCCAGCAGTGCCGGCCGGGACAGGGGGCTGGGACAGCCCCAGCATTTT
TRBD1,TRBJ1-5,TRBV9,.,CASSVGDRGQPQHF,TGTGCCAGCAGCGTAGGGGACAGAGGTCAGCCCCAGCATTTT
.,TRBJ1-1,TRBV7-9,.,CASSRDLTEKWAFF,TGTGCCAGCAGCCGAGATCTAACAGAGAAGTGGGCTTTCTTT
.,TRBJ1-1,TRBV19,.,CASSIGREGGTEAFF,TGTGCCAGTAGTATAGGGAGGGAAGGCGGCACTGAAGCTTTCTTT
TRBD1,TRBJ2-7,TRBV25-1,.,CASSPTDRVKGEQYF,TGTGCCAGCAGTCCCACGGACAGGGTTAAAGGCGAGCAGTACTTC
.,TRBJ1-5,TRBV12-5,few,CASGLVVGGEGNQPQHF,TGTGCTAGTGGTTTGGTAGTTGGAGGGGAGGGCAATCAGCCCCAGCATTTT
.,TRBJ1-3,TRBV9,few,CASSLLQGGYGNTIYF,TGTGCCAGCAGCCTTCTTCAAGGAGGCTATGGAAACACCATATATTTT
.,TRBJ2-1,TRBV5-8,.,CASRYSGLTSYNEQFF,TGTGCCAGCAGGTATTCGGGACTCACATCCTACAATGAGCAGTTCTTC
.,TRBJ1-6,TRBV9,.,CASSVNSYNSPLHF,TGTGCCAGCAGCGTTAACTCCTATAATTCACCCCTCCACTTT
.,TRBJ2-1,TRBV25-1,.,CASSEPGVEDNEQFF,TGTGCCAGCAGTGAACCCGGTGTGGAGGACAATGAGCAGTTCTTC
TRBD1,TRBJ1-1,TRBV6-5,.,CASRGQGKNTEAFF,TGTGCCAGCAGGGGACAGGGAAAGAACACTGAAGCTTTCTTT
.,TRBJ1-2,TRBV4-1,.,CASSQDAGRGYTF,TGCGCCAGCAGCCAAGATGCGGGAAGAGGCTACACCTTC
.,TRBJ1-5,TRBV19,.,CASSIDRGGGSNQPQHF,TGTGCCAGTAGTATAGATAGGGGCGGTGGGAGCAATCAGCCCCAGCATTTT
TRBD1,TRBJ1-2,TRBV9,once,CASSRGRGEKSYGYTF,TGTGCCAGCAGCCGGGGCAGGGGGGAGAAAAGCTATGGCTACACCTTC
.,TRBJ2-1,TRBV24-1,.,CATSEGGLHSYNEQFF,TGTGCCACCAGTGAGGGAGGACTCCACTCCTACAATGAGCAGTTCTTC
TRBD1,TRBJ1-4,TRBV11-1,.,CASSFDRGREKLFF,TGTGCCAGCAGCTTCGACAGGGGACGGGAAAAACTGTTTTTT
.,TRBJ1-5,TRBV19,.,CASSTSPDRNNQPQHF,TGTGCCAGTAGTACCTCTCCCGACAGAAACAATCAGCCCCAGCATTTT
TRBD1,TRBJ1-2,TRBV19,.,CASRTGGNGYTF,TGTGCCAGTCGGACAGGGGGCAATGGCTACACCTTC